A selection of T cell receptor beta chains follows, all from one sample in a study of cytomegalovirus exposure and HLA in healthy donors. Assay: immunoSEQ multiplex PCR; the TCRdb copy retains only in-frame clones and omits some. The sample yields 190,000 or so clones, 75% to 90% seen once. Sequencing was done on a sample of PBMCs. The receptors were sampled from a boy under 18 in good health and CMV-seronegative. Both conserved end residues are part of each CDR3. D genes are given only for firm matches. Size is stated for part of the rows, as once, few or many counts, or as a class when the clone is expanded.

abundance,j_gene,d_gene,v_gene,CDR3aa,CDR3nt
-,TRBJ1-1,-,TRBV27,CASPGQRGKGTEAFF,TGTGCCAGCCCGGGGCAACGGGGGAAAGGCACTGAAGCTTTCTTT
-,TRBJ2-5,-,TRBV14,CASSQQDTWRRETQYF,TGTGCCAGCAGCCAACAGGACACCTGGCGAAGGGAGACCCAGTACTTC
-,TRBJ1-4,-,TRBV5-6,CASSLPGEGEKLFF,TGTGCCAGCAGCTTGCCGGGGGAGGGTGAAAAACTGTTTTTT
-,TRBJ2-5,-,TRBV7-3,CASSVGGRRETQYF,TGTGCCAGCAGCGTCGGGGGGCGTAGGGAGACCCAGTACTTC
once,TRBJ2-5,TRBD2,TRBV7-6,CASSYGLAVQETQYF,TGTGCCAGCAGCTACGGACTAGCGGTCCAAGAGACCCAGTACTTC
few,TRBJ2-3,-,TRBV4-2,CASSQDPSVETDTQYF,TGTGCCAGCAGCCAAGACCCTAGCGTTGAAACAGATACGCAGTATTTT
-,TRBJ2-7,TRBD1,TRBV25-1,CASSEFGTGSYEQYF,TGTGCCAGCAGTGAATTTGGGACAGGGTCCTACGAGCAGTACTTC
-,TRBJ2-7,-,TRBV19,CASSWRGPSYEQYF,TGTGCCAGTAGTTGGAGGGGGCCCTCCTACGAGCAGTACTTC
few,TRBJ2-2,TRBD2,TRBV30,CAWSRAGGRTGELFF,TGTGCCTGGAGTCGGGCGGGGGGACGCACCGGGGAGCTGTTTTTT
-,TRBJ2-7,TRBD2,TRBV30,CAATPPGLVNHEQYF,TGTGCCGCAACGCCTCCGGGACTAGTAAACCACGAGCAGTACTTC
once,TRBJ2-7,-,TRBV5-4,CASSLDVRAYEQYF,TGTGCCAGCAGCTTGGACGTCCGAGCCTACGAGCAGTACTTC
-,TRBJ2-3,-,TRBV13,CASSLERTSGGDTQYF,TGTGCCAGCAGCTTAGAAAGAACTAGTGGCGGGGATACGCAGTATTTT
-,TRBJ2-7,TRBD2,TRBV27,CASSLRGTSGYEQYF,TGTGCCAGCAGTTTAAGAGGGACTAGCGGGTACGAGCAGTACTTC
-,TRBJ2-7,TRBD2,TRBV9,CASSAGLAGSYEQYF,TGTGCCAGCAGCGCGGGACTAGCGGGCTCCTACGAGCAGTACTTC
once,TRBJ1-1,-,TRBV11-1,CASSLFGAVNTEAFF,TGTGCCAGCAGCTTGTTTGGGGCAGTGAACACTGAAGCTTTCTTT
-,TRBJ2-7,-,TRBV7-9,CASSFGTRDHEQYF,TGTGCCAGCAGCTTCGGGACACGAGATCACGAGCAGTACTTC
-,TRBJ2-7,TRBD2,TRBV4-1,CASSQDQLAGTYEQYF,TGCGCCAGCAGCCAAGATCAACTAGCGGGGACCTACGAGCAGTACTTC
-,TRBJ1-1,-,TRBV11-3,CASSPEVTEAFF,TGTGCCAGCAGCCCCGAGGTCACTGAAGCTTTCTTT
-,TRBJ2-5,TRBD1,TRBV30,CAWSKTGGTETQYF,TGTGCCTGGAGTAAGACAGGGGGGACAGAGACCCAGTACTTC
few,TRBJ1-3,-,TRBV15,CATSGLGPSGNTIYF,TGTGCCACCAGCGGCTTGGGGCCTTCTGGAAACACCATATATTTT
-,TRBJ1-1,TRBD1,TRBV4-3,CASSHMTGGGTEAFF,TGCGCCAGCAGCCATATGACAGGGGGAGGCACTGAAGCTTTCTTT
-,TRBJ1-1,TRBD1,TRBV29-1,CSVEIRLTGTTEAFF,TGCAGCGTGGAAATCCGTCTGACAGGGACCACTGAAGCTTTCTTT
-,TRBJ2-7,-,TRBV30,CAWSVRRGGTYEQYF,TGTGCCTGGAGTGTACGAAGGGGTGGAACCTACGAGCAGTACTTC
-,TRBJ2-2,-,TRBV9,CASSPRETRDTGELFF,TGTGCCAGCAGCCCCCGGGAAACTAGGGATACCGGGGAGCTGTTTTTT
-,TRBJ2-7,TRBD1,TRBV4-1,CASSQPSGTGWYEQYF,TGCGCCAGCAGCCAACCCTCGGGGACAGGGTGGTACGAGCAGTACTTC
-,TRBJ1-1,TRBD1,TRBV9,CASSGGDRGRAFF,TGTGCCAGCAGCGGAGGGGACAGGGGACGAGCTTTCTTT
-,TRBJ1-1,-,TRBV13,CASSLGRYTEAFF,TGTGCCAGCAGCTTAGGACGGTACACTGAAGCTTTCTTT
-,TRBJ2-2,-,TRBV5-6,CASRSLGDTGELFF,TGTGCCAGCAGATCGTTAGGGGACACCGGGGAGCTGTTTTTT
-,TRBJ2-5,-,TRBV10-3,CAISGTLQETQYF,TGTGCCATCAGCGGGACACTCCAAGAGACCCAGTACTTC
-,TRBJ1-4,-,TRBV5-6,CASSLGGGFELFF,TGTGCCAGCAGCTTGGGAGGAGGCTTCGAACTGTTTTTT
-,TRBJ1-5,TRBD1,TRBV27,CASSVGGTGIRQPQHF,TGTGCCAGCAGTGTAGGGGGGACAGGGATTCGACAGCCCCAGCATTTT
-,TRBJ1-1,-,TRBV6-1,CASSEEGGRTEAFF,TGTGCCAGCAGCGAGGAGGGGGGGCGAACTGAAGCTTTCTTT
-,TRBJ1-1,-,TRBV7-9,CASSGVGNTEAFF,TGTGCCAGCAGCGGAGTCGGGAACACTGAAGCTTTCTTT
-,TRBJ1-1,-,TRBV5-8,CASSPGHNTEAFF,TGTGCCAGCAGCCCGGGACACAACACTGAAGCTTTCTTT
-,TRBJ2-2,-,TRBV2,CASSASVGADTGELFF,TGTGCCAGCAGCGCATCCGTGGGGGCCGACACCGGGGAGCTGTTTTTT
-,TRBJ1-6,-,TRBV6-6,CASGFNTRRGSPLHF,TGTGCCAGCGGATTCAATACCCGGCGGGGTTCACCCCTCCACTTT
-,TRBJ1-1,-,TRBV7-3,CASSRGSNTEAFF,TGTGCCAGCAGCCGGGGGTCGAACACTGAAGCTTTCTTT
-,TRBJ1-2,-,TRBV5-4,CASRGISQGGYTF,TGTGCCAGCAGAGGAATAAGTCAGGGAGGCTACACCTTC
few,TRBJ2-1,TRBD2,TRBV10-2,CASTGLAGNEQFF,TGCGCCAGCACTGGACTAGCCGGGAATGAGCAGTTCTTC
-,TRBJ2-2,TRBD2,TRBV9,CASSVGTSGTPGWGELFF,TGTGCCAGCAGCGTCGGGACTAGCGGAACCCCAGGGTGGGGGGAGCTGTTTTTT
-,TRBJ1-2,TRBD1,TRBV10-3,CAISESVTGYYGYTF,TGTGCCATCAGTGAGTCGGTGACAGGGTACTATGGCTACACCTTC
-,TRBJ2-1,TRBD2,TRBV14,CASSQAGRASRFNEQFF,TGTGCCAGCAGCCAGGCTGGGAGGGCCTCGCGGTTCAATGAGCAGTTCTTC
once,TRBJ1-1,-,TRBV11-3,CASSFRGGVNAFF,TGTGCCAGCAGCTTCCGGGGGGGGGTTAACGCTTTCTTT
few,TRBJ2-3,-,TRBV13,CASSLAGGDTDTQYF,TGTGCCAGCAGCTTAGCGGGGGGCGACACAGATACGCAGTATTTT
once,TRBJ2-3,TRBD2,TRBV7-3,CASSAGEDTDTQYF,TGTGCCAGCAGCGCGGGGGAAGACACAGATACGCAGTATTTT
few,TRBJ1-1,-,TRBV6-1,CASSQGLTVNTEAFF,TGTGCCAGCAGCCAAGGCCTAACAGTGAACACTGAAGCTTTCTTT
-,TRBJ2-6,-,TRBV19,CASTKTDSGANVLTF,TGTGCCAGTACCAAGACGGACTCCGGGGCCAACGTCCTGACTTTC
-,TRBJ1-2,-,TRBV27,CASSLSFYTISSPYGYTF,TGTGCCAGCAGTTTATCTTTTTACACCATAAGTTCTCCCTATGGCTACACCTTC
-,TRBJ2-5,-,TRBV1,CTSSQRRLAGQETQYF,TGCACCAGCAGCCAAAGACGCCTAGCGGGCCAAGAGACCCAGTACTTC
few,TRBJ1-1,-,TRBV30,CAWIKPPRVPNTEAFF,TGTGCCTGGATAAAACCCCCCAGGGTCCCGAACACTGAAGCTTTCTTT
few,TRBJ2-3,-,TRBV6-5,CASSYRRRADTQYF,TGTGCCAGCAGTTACAGGCGTCGGGCAGATACGCAGTATTTT
once,TRBJ1-2,TRBD1,TRBV18,CASSPSTGGDGYTF,TGTGCCAGCTCACCGTCGACAGGGGGAGATGGCTACACCTTC
-,TRBJ2-7,TRBD2,TRBV6-6,CASRAPGTSGDEQYF,TGTGCCAGCAGGGCTCCCGGGACTAGCGGGGACGAGCAGTACTTC